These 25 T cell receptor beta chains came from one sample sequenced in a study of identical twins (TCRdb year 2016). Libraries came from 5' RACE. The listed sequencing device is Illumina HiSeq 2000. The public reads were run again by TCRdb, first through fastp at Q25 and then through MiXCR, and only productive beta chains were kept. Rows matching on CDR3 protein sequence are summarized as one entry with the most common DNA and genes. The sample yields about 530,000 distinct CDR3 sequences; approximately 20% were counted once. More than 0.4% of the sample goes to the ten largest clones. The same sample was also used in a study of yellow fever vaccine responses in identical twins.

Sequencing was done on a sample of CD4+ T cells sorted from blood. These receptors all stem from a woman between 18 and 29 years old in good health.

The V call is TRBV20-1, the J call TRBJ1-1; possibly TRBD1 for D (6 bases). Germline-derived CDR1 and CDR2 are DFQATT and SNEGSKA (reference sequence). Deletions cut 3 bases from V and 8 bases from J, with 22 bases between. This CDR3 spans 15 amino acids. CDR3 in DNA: TGCAGTGCTAGTCCGGCTAACGCGGGGGCTGCGGAAGCTTTCTTT. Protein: CSASPANAGAAEAFF.

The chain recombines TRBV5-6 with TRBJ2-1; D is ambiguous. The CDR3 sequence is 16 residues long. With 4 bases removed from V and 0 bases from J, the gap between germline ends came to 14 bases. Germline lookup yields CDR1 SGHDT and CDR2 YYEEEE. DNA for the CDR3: TGTGCCAGCAGCGCCGCCCGCAAGGGCTCCTACAATGAGCAGTTCTTC. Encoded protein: CASSAARKGSYNEQFF.

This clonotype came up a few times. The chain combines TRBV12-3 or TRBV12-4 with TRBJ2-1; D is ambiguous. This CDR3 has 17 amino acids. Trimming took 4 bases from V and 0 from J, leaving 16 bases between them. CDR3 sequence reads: CASSSLLSGSSYNEQFF. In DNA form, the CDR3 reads TGTGCCAGCAGTTCCCTTCTTTCAGGCAGCTCCTACAATGAGCAGTTCTTC.

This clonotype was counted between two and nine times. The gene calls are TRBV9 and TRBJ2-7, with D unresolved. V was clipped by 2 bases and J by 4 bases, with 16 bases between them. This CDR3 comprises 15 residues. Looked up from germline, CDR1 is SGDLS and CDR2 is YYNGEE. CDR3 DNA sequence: TGTGCCAGCAGCGTGAGCACACAGAACCAGTACGAGCAGTACTTC. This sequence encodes CASSVSTQNQYEQYF.

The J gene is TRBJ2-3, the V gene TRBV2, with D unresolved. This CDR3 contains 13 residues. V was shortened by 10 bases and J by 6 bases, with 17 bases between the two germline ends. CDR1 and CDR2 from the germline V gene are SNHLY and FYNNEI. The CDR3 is CATSIGRGDTQYF. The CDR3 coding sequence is TGTGCCACCTCTATAGGCCGAGGCGATACGCAGTATTTT.

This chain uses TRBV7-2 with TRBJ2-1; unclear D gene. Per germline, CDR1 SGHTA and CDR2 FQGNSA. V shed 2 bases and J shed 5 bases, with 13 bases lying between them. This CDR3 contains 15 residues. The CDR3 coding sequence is TGTGCCAGCAGCTTAATAACAGTATTAAACAATGAGCAGTTCTTC. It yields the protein CASSLITVLNNEQFF.

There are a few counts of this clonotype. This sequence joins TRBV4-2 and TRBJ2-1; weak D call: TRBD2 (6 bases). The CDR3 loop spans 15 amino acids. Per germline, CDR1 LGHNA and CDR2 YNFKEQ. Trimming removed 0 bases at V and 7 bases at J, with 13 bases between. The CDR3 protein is CASSQDPGTLNEQFF. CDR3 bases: TGTGCCAGCAGCCAAGATCCCGGGACTTTAAATGAGCAGTTCTTC.

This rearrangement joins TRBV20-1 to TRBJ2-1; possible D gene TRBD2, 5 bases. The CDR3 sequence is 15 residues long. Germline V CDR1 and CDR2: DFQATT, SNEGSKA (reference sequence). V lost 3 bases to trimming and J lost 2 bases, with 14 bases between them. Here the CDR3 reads CSASIGSGTYNEQFF. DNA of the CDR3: TGCAGTGCTAGTATTGGTTCGGGGACCTACAATGAGCAGTTCTTC.

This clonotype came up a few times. In DNA form, the CDR3 reads TGCAGTCCGCGAGAGGGTCAAGAGACCCAGTACTTC. This sequence encodes CSPREGQETQYF. The chain couples TRBV20-1 to TRBJ2-5, with TRBD2 as a possible D gene (5 bases). CDR1 is DFQATT and CDR2 is SNEGSKA in the germline V gene (reference sequence). V dropped 8 bases and J dropped 2 bases, with 12 bases sitting between them. The CDR3 loop spans 12 amino acids.

CDR3 region: CASSLEAPNTEAFF. The CDR3 DNA is TGTGCCAGCAGCTTGGAGGCCCCGAACACTGAAGCTTTCTTT. The chain uses TRBV5-5 and TRBJ1-1; D unclear. CDR1 and CDR2 from the germline V gene are SGHKS and YYEKEE (reference sequence). The CDR3 loop spans 14 amino acids. V lost 0 bases, J lost 1 base, and 7 bases lay in between.

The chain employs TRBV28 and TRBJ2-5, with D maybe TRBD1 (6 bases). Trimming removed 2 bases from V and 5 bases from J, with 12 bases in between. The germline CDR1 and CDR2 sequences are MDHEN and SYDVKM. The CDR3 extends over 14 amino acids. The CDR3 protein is CASSLGGVRETQYF. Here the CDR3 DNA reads TGTGCCAGCAGTTTAGGGGGCGTTCGGGAGACCCAGTACTTC.

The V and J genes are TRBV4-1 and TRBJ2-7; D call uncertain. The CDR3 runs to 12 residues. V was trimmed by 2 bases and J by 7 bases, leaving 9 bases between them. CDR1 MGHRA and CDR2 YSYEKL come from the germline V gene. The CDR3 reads CASSQSTAEQYF. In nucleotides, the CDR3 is TGCGCCAGCAGCCAATCCACTGCGGAGCAGTACTTC.

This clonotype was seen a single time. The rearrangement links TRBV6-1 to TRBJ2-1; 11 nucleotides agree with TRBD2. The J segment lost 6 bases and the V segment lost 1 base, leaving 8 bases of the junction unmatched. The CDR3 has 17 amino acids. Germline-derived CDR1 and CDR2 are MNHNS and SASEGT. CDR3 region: CASSEELAGAAFNEQFF. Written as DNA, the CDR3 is TGTGCCAGCAGTGAAGAACTAGCGGGGGCGGCCTTCAATGAGCAGTTCTTC.

The CDR3 spells CASSPHGQGGHNEQFF. Here the CDR3 DNA reads TGTGCCAGCAGCCCCCACGGGCAGGGGGGTCACAATGAGCAGTTCTTC. The rearrangement links TRBV12-3 or TRBV12-4 to TRBJ2-1; D may be TRBD1 (7 bases). There are 16 residues in the CDR3. With 6 bases removed from V and 5 bases from J, the gap between germline ends came to 20 bases.

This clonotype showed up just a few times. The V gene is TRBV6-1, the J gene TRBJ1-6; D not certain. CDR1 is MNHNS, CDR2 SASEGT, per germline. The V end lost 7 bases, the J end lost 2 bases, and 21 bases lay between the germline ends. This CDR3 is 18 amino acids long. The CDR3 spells CASTKSRAPEAYNSPLHF. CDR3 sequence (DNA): TGTGCCAGCACCAAATCGAGAGCTCCCGAGGCCTATAATTCACCCCTCCACTTT.

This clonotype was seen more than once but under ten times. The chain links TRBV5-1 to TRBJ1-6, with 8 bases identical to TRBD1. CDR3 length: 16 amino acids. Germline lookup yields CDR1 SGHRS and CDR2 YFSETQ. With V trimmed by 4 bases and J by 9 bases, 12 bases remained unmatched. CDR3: CASSQNAGGEGSPLHF. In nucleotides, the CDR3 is TGCGCCAGCAGCCAAAATGCAGGGGGCGAAGGTTCACCCCTCCACTTT.

The CDR3 DNA reads as TGCAGTGCTAGAGTAGGTCCTAGCTCCTACAATGAGCAGTTCTTC. Its translation is CSARVGPSSYNEQFF. The genes are TRBV20-1 and TRBJ2-1; no clear D. The CDR3 length is 15 residues. Per germline, CDR1 DFQATT and CDR2 SNEGSKA (reference sequence). The ends were cut back, 1 base at V and 0 bases at J, with 10 bases in the middle.

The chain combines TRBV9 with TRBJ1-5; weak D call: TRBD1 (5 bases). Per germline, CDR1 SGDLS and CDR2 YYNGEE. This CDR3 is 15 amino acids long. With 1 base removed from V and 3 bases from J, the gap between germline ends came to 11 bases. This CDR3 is CASSVTTGPNQPQHF. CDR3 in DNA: TGTGCCAGCAGCGTAACCACGGGGCCCAATCAGCCCCAGCATTTT.

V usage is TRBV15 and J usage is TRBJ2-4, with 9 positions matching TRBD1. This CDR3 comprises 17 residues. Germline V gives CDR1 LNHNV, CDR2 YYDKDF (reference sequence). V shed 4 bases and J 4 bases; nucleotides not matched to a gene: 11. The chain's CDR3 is CATSTVFVGTGKNIQYF. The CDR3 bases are TGTGCCACCAGCACTGTCTTCGTCGGGACAGGGAAAAACATTCAGTACTTC.

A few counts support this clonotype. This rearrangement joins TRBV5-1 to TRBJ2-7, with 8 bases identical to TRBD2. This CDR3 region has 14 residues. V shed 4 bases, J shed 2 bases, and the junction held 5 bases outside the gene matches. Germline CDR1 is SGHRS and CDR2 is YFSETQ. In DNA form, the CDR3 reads TGCGCCAGCAGCCATAGCGGGACCACCTACGAGCAGTACTTC. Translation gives CASSHSGTTYEQYF.

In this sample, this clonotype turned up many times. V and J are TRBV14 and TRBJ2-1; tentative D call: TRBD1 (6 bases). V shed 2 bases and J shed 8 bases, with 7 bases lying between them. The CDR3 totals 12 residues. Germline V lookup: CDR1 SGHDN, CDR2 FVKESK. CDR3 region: CASSQRGYEQFF. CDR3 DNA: TGTGCCAGCAGCCAAAGGGGGTATGAGCAGTTCTTC.

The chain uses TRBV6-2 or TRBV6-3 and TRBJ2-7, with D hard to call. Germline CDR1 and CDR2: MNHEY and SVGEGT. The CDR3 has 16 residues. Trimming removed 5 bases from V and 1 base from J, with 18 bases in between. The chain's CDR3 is CASSQTTGPKSYEQYF. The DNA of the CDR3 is TGTGCCAGCAGTCAGACGACCGGGCCCAAATCCTACGAGCAGTACTTC.

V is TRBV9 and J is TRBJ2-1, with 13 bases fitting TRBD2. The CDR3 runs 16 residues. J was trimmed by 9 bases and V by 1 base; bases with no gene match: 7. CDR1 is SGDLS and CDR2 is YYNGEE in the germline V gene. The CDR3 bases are TGTGCCAGCAGCGTACTACTAGCGGGAGGGCCACGTGAGCAGTTCTTC. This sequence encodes CASSVLLAGGPREQFF.

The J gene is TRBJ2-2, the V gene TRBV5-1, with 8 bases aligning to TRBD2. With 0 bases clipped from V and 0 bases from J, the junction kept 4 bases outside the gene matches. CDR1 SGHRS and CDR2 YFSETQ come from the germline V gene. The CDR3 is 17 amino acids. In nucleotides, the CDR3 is TGCGCCAGCAGCTTGGTCCCTAGCGGGCCGAACACCGGGGAGCTGTTTTTT. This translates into CASSLVPSGPNTGELFF.

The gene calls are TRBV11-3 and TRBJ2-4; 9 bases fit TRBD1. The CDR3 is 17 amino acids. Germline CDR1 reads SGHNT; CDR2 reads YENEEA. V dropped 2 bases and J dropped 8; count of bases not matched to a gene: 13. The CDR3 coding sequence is TGTGCCAGCAGCTTACCCACCTGGACAGGGGTAGGGGACATTCAGTACTTC. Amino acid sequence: CASSLPTWTGVGDIQYF.